The clone carrying this T cell receptor (beta chain) was counted only a few times. These data come from a study of T-cell memory formation after mild COVID-19. The ends were cut back, 1 base at V and 8 bases at J, with 15 bases in the middle. Germline-derived CDR1 and CDR2 are GTSNPN and SVGIG (reference sequence). This CDR3 is 14 amino acids long. A single record per CDR3 protein comes from TCRdb applying MiXCR to the 5' RACE reads. The sample consists of some 150,000 distinct CDR3 sequences, 13% to 15% of them appearing once. This TCR derives from an adult woman who had mild COVID-19 (a few samples of this study predate the infection). Cell type and time point are not known. The sequencing input was PBMCs or a T cell subset sorted from them (not recorded which). This rearrangement joins TRBV30 to TRBJ2-4; D unclear. DNA of the CDR3: TGTGCCTGGAGTGAAACTACCTCTGGGGACATTCAGTACTTC. Amino acids: CAWSETTSGDIQYF. The complete variable domain, with remaining parts taken from reference TRBV30 and TRBJ2-4, reads SQTIHQWPATLVQPVGSPLSLECTVEGTSNPNLYWYRQAAGRGLQLLFYSVGIGQISSEVPQNLSASRPQDRQFILSSKKLLLSDSGFYLCAWSETTSGDIQYFGAGTRLSVL.